A selection of T cell receptor beta chains follows, all from one sample in a study of blood T cell repertoires in COVID-19. Sequenced by immunoSEQ multiplex PCR; TCRdb stores in-frame clones only, minus some. The sample records 55,000 to 80,000 clones, roughly nine tenths being singletons. The source material was peripheral blood. These receptors were collected from a man aged 45-60 years with active COVID-19. Both conserved end residues are part of each CDR3. The D gene is left open where the match is weak. Only part of the rows carry a size: once, few, many, or a class if the clone is expanded.

CDR3 DNA,CDR3 protein,V gene,D gene,J gene,clone size
TGTGCCAGCTCACCACTTGACAGTTTGAACACTGAAGCTTTCTTT,CASSPLDSLNTEAFF,TRBV18,NA,TRBJ1-1,NA
TGTGCCTGGAGTTTCGGTCGGGGTCAGGGGTCTAATGAAAAACTGTTTTTT,CAWSFGRGQGSNEKLFF,TRBV30,NA,TRBJ1-4,NA
TGTGCCAGCAGCGACAGGGGTACTTACAATGAGCAGTTCTTC,CASSDRGTYNEQFF,TRBV6-2/TRBV6-3,TRBD1,TRBJ2-1,NA
TGTGCCAGCAGCTTGCGGGGGGGCCTTGGCACAGATACGCAGTATTTT,CASSLRGGLGTDTQYF,TRBV7-6,TRBD2,TRBJ2-3,NA
TGTGCCATCAGTGATCTTGGGCTAGCGGGGGGGCCGGGGACAGATACGCAGTATTTT,CAISDLGLAGGPGTDTQYF,TRBV10-3,TRBD2,TRBJ2-3,NA
TGTGCCAGCAGGGATGAGGCTGGACATACCTATTTT,CASRDEAGHTYF,TRBV2,NA,TRBJ2-3,NA
TGTGCCAGCAGGTGGGGGGGAACCACAGATACGCAGTATTTT,CASRWGGTTDTQYF,TRBV7-2,TRBD2,TRBJ2-3,NA
TGTGCCATCAGGGACCTTAGCGTAGGGACCCAGTACTTC,CAIRDLSVGTQYF,TRBV10-3,NA,TRBJ2-5,NA
TGTGCCAGCAGCCCTTCACCTGCTCGGGGTCAGCCCCAGCATTTT,CASSPSPARGQPQHF,TRBV6-2/TRBV6-3,NA,TRBJ1-5,NA
TGTGCCATCACCCGGACTAGCGGGGGGAGCACAGATACGCAGTATTTT,CAITRTSGGSTDTQYF,TRBV10-3,TRBD2,TRBJ2-3,NA
TGTGCCAGCTCGGAGGGACAGGGGTACAATCAGCCCCAGCATTTT,CASSEGQGYNQPQHF,TRBV18,TRBD1,TRBJ1-5,NA
TGTGCCAGCAGTTACCAGGGGTTAGATGAGCAGTTCTTC,CASSYQGLDEQFF,TRBV6-5,NA,TRBJ2-1,NA
TGTGCCAGCAGCCCCGGGTCGGGCGGGGGAACAGATACGCAGTATTTT,CASSPGSGGGTDTQYF,TRBV7-2,TRBD2,TRBJ2-3,once
TGTGCCAGCAGCGTAGGGTTGGCGGGGGGCGGGTCAGACAAACTGTTTTTT,CASSVGLAGGGSDKLFF,TRBV9,NA,TRBJ1-4,NA
TGTGCCACCAGCAGAGATCAGAACAGGGGCGCTGAAGCTTTCTTT,CATSRDQNRGAEAFF,TRBV15,TRBD1,TRBJ1-1,NA
TGCGCCAGCAGCTTGGCCGCGGGGGGGCCGGGTAGCAATCAGCCCCAGCATTTT,CASSLAAGGPGSNQPQHF,TRBV5-1,NA,TRBJ1-5,NA
TGTGCCAGCAGTCGTGGGAGCGGGGAGTTAGATACGCAGTATTTT,CASSRGSGELDTQYF,TRBV7-9,TRBD2,TRBJ2-3,NA
TGTGCCAGCTCACTAGCGGGAGGAACCGGGGAGCTGTTTTTT,CASSLAGGTGELFF,TRBV18,TRBD2,TRBJ2-2,few
TGTGCCAGCACGCGTGACAGGGTGAACAAAAACATTCAGTACTTC,CASTRDRVNKNIQYF,TRBV2,TRBD1,TRBJ2-4,NA
TGTGCCAGCAGCCTCCGCGGGGCGTTTGCAGATACGCAGTATTTT,CASSLRGAFADTQYF,TRBV3-1/TRBV3-2,NA,TRBJ2-3,NA
TGCGCCAGCAGTCAGATAGGAGGCTCCTACAATGAGCAGTTCTTC,CASSQIGGSYNEQFF,TRBV10-1,NA,TRBJ2-1,NA
TGTGCCAGTAGTACTGGGTACAGGGTAGATGAAAAACTGTTTTTT,CASSTGYRVDEKLFF,TRBV19,NA,TRBJ1-4,NA
TGTGCCAGGCCCAGGCAGGGTGTGATTCAGCCCCAGCATTTT,CARPRQGVIQPQHF,TRBV6-5,NA,TRBJ1-5,NA
TGTGCCAGCTCACCACCGGGACAGGGAGTTTCACCCCTCCACTTT,CASSPPGQGVSPLHF,TRBV18,TRBD1,TRBJ1-6,NA
TGTGCCAGCAGCGGACAGGGGGCTAGCGGGGAGGGCTCCTACAATGAGCAGTTCTTC,CASSGQGASGEGSYNEQFF,TRBV9,NA,TRBJ2-1,NA
TGTGCCAGCAGCGCGCGGGACAGCCTAAATTCACCCCTCCACTTT,CASSARDSLNSPLHF,TRBV9,TRBD1,TRBJ1-6,NA
TGTGCCAGTAGTATAGCGACAGGGGGCCAGACTGAAGCTTTCTTT,CASSIATGGQTEAFF,TRBV19,TRBD1,TRBJ1-1,NA
TGTGCCAGCAGCCAAGGGAGGGGCTGGGACAGGGTTTGGGATTCACCCCTCCACTTT,CASSQGRGWDRVWDSPLHF,TRBV14,TRBD1,TRBJ1-6,NA
TGCGCCAGCAGCGTGGGGATCAGGGGGAGAGGCAATTCACCCCTCCACTTT,CASSVGIRGRGNSPLHF,TRBV5-1,TRBD1,TRBJ1-6,once
TGCGCCAGCAGCCGCCCAGGGGCGAAAGGAATGAACACTGAAGCTTTCTTT,CASSRPGAKGMNTEAFF,TRBV5-1,NA,TRBJ1-1,NA
TGTGCCAGCAGCCCAAAGGGGGTTCAGGGCTACGAGCAGTACTTC,CASSPKGVQGYEQYF,TRBV2,NA,TRBJ2-7,NA
TGCGCCAGCAGCTACGAACCCGGGGGATACACCGGGGAGCTGTTTTTT,CASSYEPGGYTGELFF,TRBV5-1,NA,TRBJ2-2,NA
TGTGCCAGCAGCCAAGAAGGCAGGACAGATACGCAGTATTTT,CASSQEGRTDTQYF,TRBV3-1/TRBV3-2,NA,TRBJ2-3,NA
TGTGCCAGCAGTTACGTGGCGGCGCGGGGGGGCCTCCGGATTTACAATGAGCAGTTCTTC,CASSYVAARGGLRIYNEQFF,TRBV6-2/TRBV6-3,TRBD2,TRBJ2-1,NA
TGTGCCAGCAGCCCCACCTCTAGCGGTAGTTCGCAGCAGTACTTC,CASSPTSSGSSQQYF,TRBV11-2,TRBD2,TRBJ2-7,NA
TGTGCCAGTAAGACCGCAGGGGCCATGGGGACTGAAGCTTTCTTT,CASKTAGAMGTEAFF,TRBV19,NA,TRBJ1-1,NA
TGTGCCAGCAGCATTAGCAATGAGCAGTTCTTC,CASSISNEQFF,TRBV9,NA,TRBJ2-1,few
TGCAGTGCTAGTCAACAGGGAGGGGCTCTAAGTGGCTACACCTTC,CSASQQGGALSGYTF,TRBV20-1,NA,TRBJ1-2,NA